This T cell receptor beta chain comes out of a study of blood T cell repertoires in COVID-19. Sequencing was performed with immunoSEQ multiplex PCR; in TCRdb, only in-frame clones are kept and a portion is missing. The sample contains tens of thousands of clones, 70% to 90% of which appear only once. Sample: peripheral blood. This sequence was found in a man aged 70-80 years with acute or convalescent COVID-19.

CDR3 nucleotides: TGTGCCAGCAGAGGACAGGGGAGCTCCTACGAGCAGTACTTC. Protein product: CASRGQGSSYEQYF. The rearrangement links TRBV2 to TRBJ2-7; 9 bases match TRBD1. With V trimmed by 6 bases and J by 0 bases, 3 bases remained unmatched. Germline CDR1 is SNHLY and CDR2 is FYNNEI. This CDR3 spans 14 amino acids. The full variable domain, with the rest looked up from reference TRBV2 and TRBJ2-7, is EPEVTQTPSHQVTQMGQEVILRCVPISNHLYFYWYRQILGQKVEFLVSFYNNEISEKSEIFDDQFSVERPDGSNFTLKIRSTKLEDSAMYFCASRGQGSSYEQYFGPGTRLTVT.